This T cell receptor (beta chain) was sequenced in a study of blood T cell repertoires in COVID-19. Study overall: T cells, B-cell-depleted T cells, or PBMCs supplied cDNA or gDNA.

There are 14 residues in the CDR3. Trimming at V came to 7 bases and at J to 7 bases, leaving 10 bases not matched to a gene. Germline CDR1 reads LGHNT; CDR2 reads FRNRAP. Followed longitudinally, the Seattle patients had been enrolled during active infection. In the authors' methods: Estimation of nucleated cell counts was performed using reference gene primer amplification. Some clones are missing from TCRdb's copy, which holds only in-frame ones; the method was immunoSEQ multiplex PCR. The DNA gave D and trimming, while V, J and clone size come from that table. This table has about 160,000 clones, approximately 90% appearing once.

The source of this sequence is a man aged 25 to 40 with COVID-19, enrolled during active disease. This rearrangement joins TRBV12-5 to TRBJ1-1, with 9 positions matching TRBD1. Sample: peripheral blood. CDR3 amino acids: CASAPQGAEGEAFF. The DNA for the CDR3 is TGTGCTAGTGCTCCACAGGGGGCGGAGGGTGAAGCTTTCTTT.